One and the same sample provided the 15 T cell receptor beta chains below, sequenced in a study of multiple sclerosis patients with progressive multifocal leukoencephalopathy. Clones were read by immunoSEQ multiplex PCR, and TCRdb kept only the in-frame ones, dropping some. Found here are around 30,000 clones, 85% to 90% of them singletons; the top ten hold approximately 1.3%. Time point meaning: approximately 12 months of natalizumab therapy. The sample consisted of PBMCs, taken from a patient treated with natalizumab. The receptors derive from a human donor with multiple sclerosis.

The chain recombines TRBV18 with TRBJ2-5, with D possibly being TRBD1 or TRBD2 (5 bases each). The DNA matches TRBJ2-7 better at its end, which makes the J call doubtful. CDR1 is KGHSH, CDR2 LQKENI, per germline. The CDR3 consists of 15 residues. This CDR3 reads CASSSGTSSSYEQYF. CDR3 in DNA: TGTGCCAGCTCCTCGGGGACGTCAAGCTCCTACGAGCAGTACTTC.

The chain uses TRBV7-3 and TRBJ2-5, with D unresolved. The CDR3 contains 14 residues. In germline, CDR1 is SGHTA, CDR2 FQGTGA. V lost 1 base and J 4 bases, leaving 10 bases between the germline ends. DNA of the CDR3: TGTGCCAGCAGCTTAAAGGGCAGAGTAGAGACCCAGTACTTC. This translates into CASSLKGRVETQYF.

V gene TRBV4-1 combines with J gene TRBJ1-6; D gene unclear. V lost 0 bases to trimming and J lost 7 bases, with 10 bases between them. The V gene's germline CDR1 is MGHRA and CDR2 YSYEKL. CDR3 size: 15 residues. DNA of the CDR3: TGCGCCAGCAGCCAAGAGGGGTCGGTCAATTCACCCCTCCACTTT. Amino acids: CASSQEGSVNSPLHF.

CDR3 sequence: CAWRGGYHGYTF. CDR3 bases: TGTGCCTGGAGGGGAGGGTATCATGGCTACACCTTC. The chain recombines TRBV30 with TRBJ1-2; D remains ambiguous. Trimming left V 3 bases short and J 6 bases short, with 11 bases between. Per the germline V gene, CDR1 is GTSNPN and CDR2 is SVGIG (reference sequence). The CDR3 totals 12 residues.

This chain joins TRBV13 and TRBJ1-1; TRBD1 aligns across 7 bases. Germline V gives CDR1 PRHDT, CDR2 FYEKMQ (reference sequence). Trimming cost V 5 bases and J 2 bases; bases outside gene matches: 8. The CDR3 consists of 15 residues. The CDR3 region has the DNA TGTGCCAGCAGCGATAAGGGACAGTCAAACACTGAAGCTTTCTTT. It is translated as CASSDKGQSNTEAFF.

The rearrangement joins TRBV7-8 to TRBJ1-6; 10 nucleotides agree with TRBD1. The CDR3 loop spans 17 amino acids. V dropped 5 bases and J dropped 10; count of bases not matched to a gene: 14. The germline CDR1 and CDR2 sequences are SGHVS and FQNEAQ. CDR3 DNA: TGTGCCAGCAGCCCCCGTATCGGGACAGGGGCACGATCACCCCTCCACTTT. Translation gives CASSPRIGTGARSPLHF. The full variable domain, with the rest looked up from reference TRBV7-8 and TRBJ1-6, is GAGVSQSPRYKVAKRGQDVALRCDPISGHVSLFWYQQALGQGPEFLTYFQNEAQLDKSGLPSDRFFAERPEGSVSTLKIQRTQQEDSAVYLCASSPRIGTGARSPLHFGNGTRLTVT.

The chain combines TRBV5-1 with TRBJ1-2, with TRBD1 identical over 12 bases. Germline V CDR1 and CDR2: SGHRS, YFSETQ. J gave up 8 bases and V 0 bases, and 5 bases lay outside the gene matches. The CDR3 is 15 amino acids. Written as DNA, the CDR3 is TGCGCCAGCAGCTTGGCCGGGACAGGGGGCGAAGGCTACACCTTC. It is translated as CASSLAGTGGEGYTF.

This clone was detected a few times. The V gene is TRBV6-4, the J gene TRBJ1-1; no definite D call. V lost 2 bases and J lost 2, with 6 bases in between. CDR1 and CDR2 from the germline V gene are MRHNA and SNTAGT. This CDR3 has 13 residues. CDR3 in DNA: TGTGCCAGCAGTGACGATGGCAACACTGAAGCTTTCTTT. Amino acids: CASSDDGNTEAFF.

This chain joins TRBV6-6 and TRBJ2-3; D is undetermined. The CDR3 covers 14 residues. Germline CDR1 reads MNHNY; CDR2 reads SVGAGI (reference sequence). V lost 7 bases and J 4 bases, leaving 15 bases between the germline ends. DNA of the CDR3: TGTGCCAGCACTCCGGCAGGCTGGGCAGATACGCAGTATTTT. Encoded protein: CASTPAGWADTQYF.

CDR3 DNA sequence: TGTGCCAGCAGTTCATACAGGGATGGCTACACCTTC. Residues: CASSSYRDGYTF. V is TRBV6-6 and J is TRBJ1-2, with D possibly being TRBD1 (6 bases). The germline CDR1 and CDR2 sequences are MNHNY and SVGAGI (reference sequence). V was clipped by 4 bases and J by 6 bases, with 9 bases between them. This CDR3 region has 12 residues.

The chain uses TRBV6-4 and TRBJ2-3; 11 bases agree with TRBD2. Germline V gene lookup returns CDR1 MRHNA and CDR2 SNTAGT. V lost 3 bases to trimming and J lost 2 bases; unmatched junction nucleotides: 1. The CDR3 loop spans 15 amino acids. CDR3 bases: TGTGCCAGCAGTGAACTAGCGGGGGACACAGATACGCAGTATTTT. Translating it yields CASSELAGDTDTQYF.

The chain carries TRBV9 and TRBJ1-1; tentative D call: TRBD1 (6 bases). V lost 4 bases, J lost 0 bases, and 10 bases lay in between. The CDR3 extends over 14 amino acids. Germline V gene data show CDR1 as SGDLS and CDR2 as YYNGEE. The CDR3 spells CASSPGQLNTEAFF. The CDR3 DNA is TGTGCCAGCAGCCCCGGACAGTTGAACACTGAAGCTTTCTTT.

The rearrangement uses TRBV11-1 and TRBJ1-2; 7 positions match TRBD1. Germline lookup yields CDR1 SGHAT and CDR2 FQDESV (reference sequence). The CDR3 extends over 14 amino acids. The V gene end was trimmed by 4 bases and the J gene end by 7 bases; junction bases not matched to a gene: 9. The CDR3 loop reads CASSSRQGLRGYTF. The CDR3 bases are TGTGCCAGCAGCTCCCGACAGGGCCTGCGTGGCTACACCTTC.

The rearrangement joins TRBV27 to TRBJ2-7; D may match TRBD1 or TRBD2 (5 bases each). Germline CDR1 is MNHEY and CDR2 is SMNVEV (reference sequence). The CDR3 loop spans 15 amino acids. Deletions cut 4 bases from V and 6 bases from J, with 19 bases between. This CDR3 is CASSSDRTRGGEQYF. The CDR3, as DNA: TGTGCCAGCAGTTCCGATCGGACCCGGGGCGGCGAGCAGTACTTC.

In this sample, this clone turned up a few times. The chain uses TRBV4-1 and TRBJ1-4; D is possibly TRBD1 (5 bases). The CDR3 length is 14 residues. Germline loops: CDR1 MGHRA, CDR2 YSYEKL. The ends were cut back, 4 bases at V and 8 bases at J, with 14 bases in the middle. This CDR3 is CASSPDYRGEKLFF. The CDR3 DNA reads TGCGCCAGCAGCCCGGACTACCGGGGCGAAAAACTGTTTTTT.